This entry lists 13 T cell receptor beta chains sequenced from one sample in a study of blood T cell repertoires in COVID-19. Method: immunoSEQ multiplex PCR; TCRdb's copy keeps in-frame clones and lacks some. The data contain around 270,000 clones, around 82% of them seen just once; the ten biggest clones take up 15% to 17%. Sequencing used peripheral blood. The source is a person aged 70 to 79 with COVID-19, enrolled during active disease.

The V call is TRBV6-1, the J call TRBJ1-2; TRBD1 matches at 9 bases. The germline gives CDR1 MNHNS, CDR2 SASEGT. With 3 bases clipped from V and 4 bases from J, the junction kept 9 bases outside the gene matches. The CDR3 runs 16 residues. The CDR3 loop reads CASSENSGTGTYGYTF. CDR3 DNA sequence: TGTGCCAGCAGTGAGAACTCCGGGACAGGGACCTATGGCTACACCTTC.

In the case of this clone: Sequence at one end of the junction differs from germline and may be a read error. The CDR3, as DNA: TGTGCCAGCAGTAGGCCCGGACAGGGGGAAGGCACACACCGGGGAGCTGTTTTT. It encodes CASSRPGQGEGTHRGAVF. V and J are TRBV28 and TRBJ2-2, with 10 bases identical to TRBD1. Germline loops: CDR1 MDHEN, CDR2 SYDVKM. CDR3 size: 18 residues.

V is TRBV5-1 and J is TRBJ1-4, with D unresolved. Germline V lookup: CDR1 SGHRS, CDR2 YFSETQ. This CDR3 comprises 13 residues. V was pared by 4 bases and J by 5 bases, with 9 bases between. The CDR3: CASSKDKNEKLFF. DNA for the CDR3: TGCGCCAGCAGCAAAGACAAGAATGAAAAACTGTTTTTT.

The rearrangement links TRBV4-2 to TRBJ2-7; 9 bases match TRBD1. Germline V gives CDR1 LGHNA, CDR2 YNFKEQ. The CDR3 loop spans 20 amino acids. The V and J ends lost 2 bases and 0 bases, in that order; junction bases with no gene match: 17. The DNA of the CDR3 is TGTGCCAGCAGCCAAAGCCCGCCGGGACAGGGATCCTTGCCCTCCTACGAGCAGTACTTC. It is translated as CASSQSPPGQGSLPSYEQYF.

The rearrangement uses TRBV19 and TRBJ1-5; 10 bases line up with TRBD1. Germline V gene lookup returns CDR1 LNHDA and CDR2 SQIVND (reference sequence). V dropped 5 bases and J dropped 2; count of bases not matched to a gene: 9. This CDR3 is built from 17 residues. The DNA of the CDR3 is TGTGCCAGTAGTTCCCCGCGGGACAGGGGAGGCAATCAGCCCCAGCATTTT. It translates to CASSSPRDRGGNQPQHF.

V gene TRBV27 combines with J gene TRBJ2-1, with a tentative D call TRBD1 (5 bases). Germline V gives CDR1 MNHEY, CDR2 SMNVEV (reference sequence). V lost 5 bases and J lost 0, with 14 bases in between. The CDR3 length is 16 residues. As DNA, the CDR3 is TGTGCCAGCAGTCCCCCCGGACACCGCTCCTACAATGAGCAGTTCTTC. It codes for CASSPPGHRSYNEQFF.

To note about this clone: Other DNA sequences from this sample encode an identical CDR3 as well. This chain links TRBV2 with TRBJ2-3; D is unclear. Germline V gene data show CDR1 as SNHLY and CDR2 as FYNNEI. The CDR3 totals 11 residues. The V gene lost 7 bases and the J gene lost 3 bases, with 5 bases spanning the gap. Here the CDR3 reads CASTRTDTQYF. The CDR3 DNA follows: TGTGCCAGCACACGGACAGATACGCAGTATTTT. Full variable domain (remainder filled in from reference TRBV2 and TRBJ2-3): EPEVTQTPSHQVTQMGQEVILRCVPISNHLYFYWYRQILGQKVEFLVSFYNNEISEKSEIFDDQFSVERPDGSNFTLKIRSTKLEDSAMYFCASTRTDTQYFGPGTRLTVL.

The V call is TRBV5-5, the J call TRBJ1-2, with 12 bases that match TRBD1. Germline V gives CDR1 SGHKS, CDR2 YYEKEE (reference sequence). There are 15 residues in the CDR3. V lost 1 base and J lost 7; bases outside the gene matches: 5. The CDR3 spells CASSLFGTGGGGYTF. CDR3 nucleotides: TGTGCCAGCAGCTTGTTCGGGACAGGGGGCGGTGGCTACACCTTC.

This clone was counted once. This sequence joins TRBV7-2 and TRBJ1-6; D gene unclear. This CDR3 is built from 15 residues. The V gene's germline CDR1 is SGHTA and CDR2 FQGNSA. V gave up 5 bases and J gave up 5 bases, with 13 bases separating them. CDR3 in DNA: TGTGCCAGCAGCCCACGTGGTAACAATAATTCACCCCTCCACTTT. This codes for CASSPRGNNNSPLHF. Using reference TRBV7-2 and TRBJ1-6 for the parts outside the CDR3, the full variable domain is GAGVSQSPSNKVTEKGKDVELRCDPISGHTALYWYRQSLGQGLEFLIYFQGNSAPDKSGLPSDRFSAERTGGSVSTLTIQRTQQEDSAVYLCASSPRGNNNSPLHFGNGTRLTVT.

The chain employs TRBV5-5 and TRBJ1-4; the match to TRBD1 covers 8 bases. In germline, CDR1 is SGHKS, CDR2 YYEKEE (reference sequence). The CDR3 length is 16 residues. With V trimmed by 5 bases and J by 5 bases, 11 bases remained unmatched. As DNA, the CDR3 is TGTGCCAGCAGTCCCAAGACAGGGGACAGAAATGAAAAACTGTTTTTT. It is translated as CASSPKTGDRNEKLFF.

The chain joins TRBV2 to TRBJ1-5; 8 positions match TRBD1. Germline V gene lookup returns CDR1 SNHLY and CDR2 FYNNEI. After removal of 6 bases from V and 5 bases from J, the junction contained 9 bases not matched to a gene. The CDR3 consists of 15 residues. CDR3 in DNA: TGTGCCAGCAGCACCGGACAGGGTAGTTATCAGCCCCAGCATTTT. This encodes CASSTGQGSYQPQHF.

V usage is TRBV12-2 and J usage is TRBJ1-1; the table's D gene call, TRBD1, was not cross checked with the DNA. TRBV12-2 counts as a pseudogene. This CDR3 has 16 amino acids. This chain's CDR3 is CASRGRTDERHTEAFF. CDR3 nucleotide sequence: TGTGCAAGTCGCGGACGGACAGACGAAAGGCACACTGAAGCTTTCTTT.

Details on this clone: Sequence at one end of the junction differs from germline and may be a read error. The chain links TRBV7-2 to TRBJ1-5, with 7 bases fitting TRBD1. Germline CDR1 reads SGHTA; CDR2 reads FQGNSA. The CDR3 has 13 residues. The CDR3 protein is CASSVDRAQTQHF. CDR3 nucleotide sequence: TGTGCCAGCAGCGTCGACAGGGCTCAGACCCAGCATTTT.